This is a list of T cell receptor beta chains from one sample in a study of blood T cell repertoires in COVID-19. Generated by immunoSEQ multiplex PCR, the TCRdb table keeps only in-frame clones and is missing some. The sample includes approximately 200,000 clones, 65% to 85% of them seen just once. The material sequenced was PBMCs or T cells enriched from blood (not recorded which). The source of these receptors is a woman aged 40 to 50 with acute COVID-19. The CDR3 runs from the conserved cysteine through the conserved F or W. Each record gives: V gene, J gene, CDR3 protein.

TRBV29-1	TRBJ2-7	CSVGTGTGDEQYF
TRBV20-1	TRBJ1-1	CSASAGGWNTEAFF
TRBV7-2	TRBJ2-2	CASSRSGRNGELFF
TRBV28	TRBJ1-3	CASSSRDRGNTIYF
TRBV7-9	TRBJ1-5	CASSTGGRSNQPQHF
TRBV21-1	TRBJ2-5	CASSALGGGEETQYF
TRBV19	TRBJ1-1	CASSIAQRRTEAFF
TRBV5-1	TRBJ1-2	CASSLVLPGQEGYTF
TRBV7-3	TRBJ2-1	CASSPGGLADNEQFF
TRBV6-2/TRBV6-3	TRBJ2-7	CASSPGLAGAARDEQYF
TRBV6-6	TRBJ2-1	CASSYASGKFF
TRBV6-5	TRBJ2-2	CATHRGSSTGELFF
TRBV11-1	TRBJ2-7	CASSFDRDPYEQYF
TRBV3-1/TRBV3-2	TRBJ1-2	CASSQGSWAAGYTF
TRBV28	TRBJ2-7	CASTGWQGKGYEQYF
TRBV28	TRBJ1-6	CASSSGQGFGSYNSPLHF
TRBV19	TRBJ2-1	CASSQASGFEEQFF
TRBV14	TRBJ2-1	CASSRSTGLWFF
TRBV6-5	TRBJ1-4	CASGRQGAVNEKLFF
TRBV11-2	TRBJ2-2	CASSPMDFGELFF
TRBV20-1	TRBJ2-3	CSASSRATSTDTQYF
TRBV10-3	TRBJ1-1	CAIRQGVATEAFF
TRBV18	TRBJ2-2	CASSPLGTSGTGELFF
TRBV25-1	TRBJ1-5	CASSEYGQGNQPQHF
TRBV5-1	TRBJ2-7	CASSLLLASDEQYF
TRBV28	TRBJ2-2	CASSLKRNIPGELFF
TRBV12-3/TRBV12-4	TRBJ2-5	CASNTGGQETQYF
TRBV30	TRBJ1-6	CAWKGTGKEPLHF
TRBV6-5	TRBJ1-1	CASSGQARGTEAFF
TRBV5-4	TRBJ2-5	CASSEDIYKETQYF
TRBV5-6	TRBJ1-2	CASSLNQGANYGYTF
TRBV28	TRBJ2-7	CASSAPGAREQYF
TRBV19	TRBJ2-1	CASSINRDSWGNEQFF
TRBV27	TRBJ1-4	CASSFESGWAEKLFF
TRBV19	TRBJ1-4	CASSIGGQTNEKLFF
TRBV7-2	TRBJ2-1	CASSLAGRSTPYNEQFF
TRBV6-2/TRBV6-3	TRBJ1-1	CASSTGDRAPRAFF
TRBV10-2	TRBJ1-4	CASRGQDWTGVLFF
TRBV23-1	TRBJ2-1	CASPPPGAVDNEQFF
TRBV11-3	TRBJ2-5	CASSLSGQQETQYF
TRBV7-2	TRBJ1-6	CASSLSGTENSPLHF
TRBV7-7	TRBJ2-2	CASSFFPASPGVNTGELFF
TRBV19	TRBJ2-1	CASSISHANLGGGRYNEQFF
TRBV4-3	TRBJ1-1	CASSQDPPVWPGESNTEAFF
TRBV9	TRBJ2-2	CASSVGKGQVPRELFF
TRBV12-3/TRBV12-4	TRBJ1-2	CASSFQDYGYTF
TRBV28	TRBJ1-5	CASSSKINVPQHF
TRBV27	TRBJ1-5	CASSRGQDQPQHF
TRBV11-2	TRBJ1-1	CASSSTRNTEAFF